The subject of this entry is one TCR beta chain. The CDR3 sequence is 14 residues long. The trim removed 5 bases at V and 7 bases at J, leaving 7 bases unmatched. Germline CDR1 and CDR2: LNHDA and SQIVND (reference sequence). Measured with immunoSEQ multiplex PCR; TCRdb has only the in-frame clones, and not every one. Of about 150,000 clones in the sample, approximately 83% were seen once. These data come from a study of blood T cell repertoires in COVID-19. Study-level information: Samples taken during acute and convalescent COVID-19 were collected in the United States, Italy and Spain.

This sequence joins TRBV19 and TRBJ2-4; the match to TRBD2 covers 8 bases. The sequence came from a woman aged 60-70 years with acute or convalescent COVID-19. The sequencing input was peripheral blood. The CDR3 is CASSLRGGRNIQYF. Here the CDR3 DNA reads TGTGCCAGTAGTCTCCGGGGGGGCCGGAACATTCAGTACTTC.